These 15 T cell receptor beta chains share one sample of origin, sequenced in a study of Tregs in tolerant kidney transplant recipients (dated by TCRdb to the late 2010s). The time point label for this specimen denotes: blood sample drawn before combined kidney and bone marrow transplant. The library was prepared using the immunoSEQ multiplex PCR assay. TCRdb stores this immuneACCESS table with in-frame sequences only. Part of the clones is absent; in the studies checked, under half of the shortfall reflects unresolved V genes, and no reason is known for the rest. A total of roughly 80,000 clones appear in this sample, less than 98% of them only once. The ten largest clones capture 0.55% to 0.6% of the sample. The sequenced sample was CD4+ T cells from blood, obtained before the transplant. The receptors come from a human donor who received a combined kidney and bone marrow transplant.

The genes are TRBV7-6 and TRBJ1-4; 7 bases align to TRBD1. V lost 4 bases, J lost 8 bases, and 13 bases stayed unmatched. Germline CDR1 is SGHVS and CDR2 is FNYEAQ. The CDR3 spans 16 residues. This CDR3 reads CASSSTGTAKDEKLFF. CDR3 DNA sequence: TGTGCCAGCAGCTCGACCGGGACAGCGAAAGACGAAAAACTGTTTTTT.

In its sample, this clone was seen once. This rearrangement joins TRBV5-1 to TRBJ1-4, with 8 bases identical to TRBD1. From germline, CDR1 is SGHRS and CDR2 YFSETQ. The CDR3 totals 18 residues. The V and J ends lost 4 bases and 4 bases, in that order; junction bases with no gene match: 15. Written as DNA, the CDR3 is TGCGCCAGCAGCCGGGCGGGCAGGGGGCTCGGCGGTAATGAAAAACTGTTTTTT. Its translation is CASSRAGRGLGGNEKLFF.

The V and J genes are TRBV23-1 and TRBJ1-1, with D perhaps TRBD1 (6 bases). TRBV23-1 is an ORF; its function is uncertain. V lost 6 bases to trimming and J lost 1 base, with 6 bases between them. The CDR3 loop spans 12 amino acids. This chain's CDR3 is CASRTGNTEAFF. In DNA form, the CDR3 reads TGCGCCAGCAGGACAGGGAACACTGAAGCTTTCTTT.

CDR3 loop: CASSHDGSRGQVYPGYGYTF. In nucleotides, the CDR3 is TGTGCCAGCAGCCACGACGGGAGTAGGGGACAGGTCTACCCGGGCTATGGCTACACCTTC. The chain uses TRBV9 and TRBJ1-2; 8 bases are shared with TRBD1. The CDR3 covers 20 residues. Germline V gene sequence: CDR1 SGDLS, CDR2 YYNGEE. V shed 4 bases and J 4 bases; nucleotides not matched to a gene: 24.

V gene TRBV6-5 combines with J gene TRBJ1-5, with TRBD1 identical over 9 bases. Germline-derived CDR1 and CDR2 are MNHEY and SVGAGI. There are 14 residues in the CDR3. V gave up 6 bases and J gave up 6 bases; unmatched junction bases: 6. This chain's CDR3 is CASRQGALGQPQHF. The CDR3 nucleotides read TGTGCCAGCAGACAGGGGGCTTTGGGTCAGCCCCAGCATTTT.

V and J are TRBV19 and TRBJ1-5; D uncertain. Trimming removed 6 bases at V and 3 bases at J, with 9 bases between. Germline-derived CDR1 and CDR2 are LNHDA and SQIVND (reference sequence). The CDR3 loop spans 13 amino acids. CDR3 bases: TGTGCCAGTAGGGACTTATACAATCAGCCCCAGCATTTT. This translates into CASRDLYNQPQHF.

This chain uses TRBV2 with TRBJ1-4; maybe TRBD1 (5 bases). Trimming pared 4 bases from V and 7 bases from J, leaving 16 bases between. In germline, CDR1 is SNHLY, CDR2 FYNNEI. This CDR3 is built from 15 residues. CDR3 nucleotides: TGTGCCAGCAGTGTGACAGCCCCAAGAGGTGAAAAACTGTTTTTT. Amino acid sequence: CASSVTAPRGEKLFF.

This clone was detected only once. The chain has TRBV29-1 and TRBJ2-5, with 11 bases lining up with TRBD2. The CDR3 is made up of 14 amino acids. V dropped 6 bases and J dropped 5; count of bases not matched to a gene: 8. The germline V gene has CDR1 SQVTM and CDR2 ANQGSEA. The CDR3: CSVGTSGSVETQYF. The CDR3 coding sequence is TGCAGCGTAGGAACTAGCGGGAGCGTCGAGACCCAGTACTTC.

J is TRBJ1-4 and V is TRBV2; TRBD1 matches 8 bases. CDR3 length: 14 residues. Trimming at V came to 6 bases and at J to 3 bases, leaving 3 bases not matched to a gene. Germline CDR1 and CDR2: SNHLY and FYNNEI. CDR3 amino acids: CASRGQGSNEKLFF. In nucleotides, the CDR3 is TGTGCCAGCAGAGGACAGGGCTCTAATGAAAAACTGTTTTTT. Together with reference TRBV2 and TRBJ1-4, the CDR3 gives the full variable domain: EPEVTQTPSHQVTQMGQEVILRCVPISNHLYFYWYRQILGQKVEFLVSFYNNEISEKSEIFDDQFSVERPDGSNFTLKIRSTKLEDSAMYFCASRGQGSNEKLFFGSGTQLSVL.

The table lists this clone with a count of one. The chain recombines TRBV4-2 with TRBJ1-4, with D perhaps matching TRBD1 (5 bases). Trimming took off 1 base at V and 0 bases at J, with 15 bases between the two ends. This CDR3 comprises 18 residues. Looked up from germline, CDR1 is LGHNA and CDR2 is YNFKEQ. The CDR3 DNA follows: TGTGCCAGCAGCCAAGCCCTTTTCGGGGGAGCAACTAATGAAAAACTGTTTTTT. It yields the protein CASSQALFGGATNEKLFF.

The rearrangement joins TRBV2 to TRBJ2-2; 10 bases fit TRBD2. The CDR3 covers 16 residues. Germline CDR1 and CDR2: SNHLY and FYNNEI. V dropped 5 bases and J dropped 2; count of bases not matched to a gene: 5. DNA for the CDR3: TGTGCCAGCAGTCTTCTAGCGGGAGTAAACACCGGGGAGCTGTTTTTT. This translates into CASSLLAGVNTGELFF. Using reference TRBV2 and TRBJ2-2 for the parts outside the CDR3, the full variable domain is EPEVTQTPSHQVTQMGQEVILRCVPISNHLYFYWYRQILGQKVEFLVSFYNNEISEKSEIFDDQFSVERPDGSNFTLKIRSTKLEDSAMYFCASSLLAGVNTGELFFGEGSRLTVL.

This clone was seen once. This chain links TRBV21-1 with TRBJ2-1; TRBD2, the D gene given by the table, was not confirmed from the DNA. TRBV21-1 is annotated as a pseudogene. CDR3 length equals 18 residues. CDR3 sequence (DNA): TGTGCCAGCAGCAAACACAGTGCAGGGACTAGCGGAAACAATGAGCAGTTCTTC. This codes for CASSKHSAGTSGNNEQFF.

The chain recombines TRBV7-2 with TRBJ1-2; TRBD1 agrees at 7 bases. V lost 5 bases to trimming and J lost 0 bases; unmatched junction nucleotides: 6. Per the germline V gene, CDR1 is SGHTA and CDR2 is FQGNSA. There are 15 residues in the CDR3. The CDR3 loop is CASSRGTESNYGYTF. DNA for the CDR3: TGTGCCAGCAGCAGGGGGACAGAATCTAACTATGGCTACACCTTC.

The chain joins TRBV6-1 to TRBJ1-6; 7 bases align to TRBD1. The trim removed 3 bases at V and 10 bases at J, leaving 3 bases unmatched. The CDR3 contains 13 residues. Germline CDR1 and CDR2: MNHNS and SASEGT. The CDR3 coding sequence is TGTGCCAGCAGTGACCGGGACAGATCACCCCTCCACTTT. It codes for CASSDRDRSPLHF.

The rearrangement joins TRBV6-5 to TRBJ2-7; 8 positions match TRBD1. The CDR3 is 13 residues long. In germline, CDR1 is MNHEY, CDR2 SVGAGI. J lost 7 bases, V lost 6 bases, and 8 bases had no gene match. CDR3 protein: CASRATGAGEQYF. The CDR3 DNA reads as TGTGCCAGCAGAGCGACAGGGGCAGGGGAGCAGTACTTC.